These T cell receptor beta chains were read from a single sample in a study of CD8 T cells in Susac syndrome. In TCRdb, the immunoSEQ multiplex PCR reads were re-called with MiXCR into one record per CDR3 protein. Among 210,000 or so distinct CDR3 sequences, around 90% were seen once, and the ten largest hold roughly 0.13%. Sample: CD8+ T cells from PBMCs. The receptor source for this set is a human donor with multiple sclerosis. Both conserved end residues are part of each CDR3. D genes are given only for firm matches. The size field is filled for only some rows; it gives once, few, many or a size class.

V gene	D gene	clone size	CDR3 length	J gene	CDR3 DNA	CDR3 protein
TRBV6-5	TRBD2	NA	14	TRBJ2-7	TGTGCCAGCAGTGAAATGGGAGGGAGGTACGAGCAGTACTTC	CASSEMGGRYEQYF
TRBV6-7	NA	NA	11	TRBJ1-1	TGTGCCACTCCGGGGAACACTGAAGCTTTCTTT	CATPGNTEAFF
TRBV27	NA	NA	12	TRBJ1-1	TGTGCCACTAAACAAGGTAACACTGAAGCTTTCTTT	CATKQGNTEAFF
TRBV7-3	NA	once	15	TRBJ1-3	TGTGCCAGCAGCAAGGACGGAGGATCTGGAAACACCATATATTTT	CASSKDGGSGNTIYF
TRBV2	NA	NA	15	TRBJ1-2	TGTGCCAGCAGCGAAGCAATGGGCTACGACTATGGCTACACCTTC	CASSEAMGYDYGYTF
TRBV6-6	NA	NA	16	TRBJ1-3	TGTGCCAGCAGTTACGAACTTAGGGTTTCTGGAAACACCATATATTTT	CASSYELRVSGNTIYF
TRBV7-9	TRBD1	NA	12	TRBJ1-2	TGTGCCAGCAGGACAGGGGTGGAAGGCTACACCTTC	CASRTGVEGYTF
TRBV29-1	TRBD2	once	18	TRBJ2-3	TGCAGCGTTTCCATGGTTGACCGGACTAGCGGTAGCACAGATACGCAGTATTTT	CSVSMVDRTSGSTDTQYF
TRBV7-9	NA	NA	16	TRBJ2-7	TGTGCCAGCAGCTTGGGATTGGGGGAGAAGTACTACGAGCAGTACTTC	CASSLGLGEKYYEQYF
TRBV6-1	NA	once	11	TRBJ1-1	TGTGCCAGCAGTGGGAGTCCTGAAGCTTTCTTT	CASSGSPEAFF
TRBV29-1	NA	NA	10	TRBJ1-1	TGCAGCGTTGAAGCCGGAGTAGCTTTCTTT	CSVEAGVAFF
TRBV9	NA	NA	15	TRBJ2-2	TGTGCCAGCAGCGCTAGCGATCAGGTCACCGGGGAGCTGTTTTTT	CASSASDQVTGELFF
TRBV6-1	NA	NA	15	TRBJ2-3	TGTGCCAGCAGTGAGCTCATCGGGGCGGTAGATACGCAGTATTTT	CASSELIGAVDTQYF
TRBV3-1	TRBD2	NA	16	TRBJ2-3	TGTGCCAGCAGCCAACGGAACCGGGACTACACAGATACGCAGTATTTT	CASSQRNRDYTDTQYF
TRBV5-1	NA	NA	13	TRBJ2-7	TGCGCCAGCAGCTACTCAGATGCCTACGAGCAGTACTTC	CASSYSDAYEQYF
TRBV19	TRBD1	NA	16	TRBJ2-2	TGTGCCAGTAGTATTAGGGGGCCGGATTACACCGGGGAGCTGTTTTTT	CASSIRGPDYTGELFF
TRBV5-4	NA	NA	15	TRBJ2-3	TGTGCCACCTCTGCCGGACTCAGACAGGCAGATACGCAGTATTTT	CATSAGLRQADTQYF
TRBV25-1	NA	once	19	TRBJ1-1	TGTGCCAGCAGTGAGTGGGGATTACTTGGAAAAGAGGGGAACGCTGAAGCTTTCTTT	CASSEWGLLGKEGNAEAFF
TRBV12-3/TRBV12-4	TRBD1	NA	19	TRBJ2-7	TGTGCCAGCAGTTCTCCAGGGGGCGCGGATACCCCAGATCTCTACGAGCAGTACTTC	CASSSPGGADTPDLYEQYF
TRBV7-9	TRBD2	NA	15	TRBJ2-3	TGTGCCAGCAGCTCAGCTAGCGGGGGAGGAGATACGCAGTATTTT	CASSSASGGGDTQYF
TRBV6-2/TRBV6-3	NA	NA	14	TRBJ2-7	TGTGCCAGCAGTTACTCGGGGACCCTATACGAGCAGTACTTC	CASSYSGTLYEQYF
TRBV30	NA	NA	14	TRBJ1-1	TGTGCCTGGAGTGTGCTCGGGGAGGACACTGAAGCTTTCTTT	CAWSVLGEDTEAFF